The clone carrying this T cell receptor (beta chain) was seen a single time. The method was immunoSEQ multiplex PCR; TCRdb's version includes in-frame clones alone and lacks a portion of them. This repertoire shows over 45,000 clones, roughly 85% found once; its top ten account for around 1.2%. The germline CDR1 and CDR2 sequences are SEHNR and FQNEAQ (reference sequence). CDR3 length equals 13 residues. The junction had 6 bases not matched to a gene; V was cut back by 5 bases and J by 9 bases. This sample was taken from a study of T cell changes during pregnancy in multiple sclerosis. The V gene is TRBV7-9, the J gene TRBJ2-1; 8 bases align to TRBD2. This specimen consisted of CD4+ T cells from peripheral blood mononuclear cells, obtained in the second trimester of pregnancy. The sequence came from a female donor with multiple sclerosis, enrolled in a pregnancy study. CDR3 sequence (DNA): TGTGCCAGCAGCCTGGTGGCGGGAGGTGAGCAGTTCTTC. Translation: CASSLVAGGEQFF.